This T cell receptor (beta chain) was sequenced during a study of T cell repertoires in cytomegalovirus infection. Overall study context: Carrying CMV and the relevant HLA type showed in public TCR beta signatures. Regarding the study as a whole: The cumulative frequency of public TCR beta families distinguished individuals who carried CMV together with the relevant HLA. HLA-C-restricted CMV clonotypes gave the most frequent clonotype in two of eight donors.

A single record per CDR3 protein comes from TCRdb applying MiXCR to the reads. This table holds 740,000 or so distinct CDR3 sequences, roughly a third found once. The CDR3 covers 14 residues. V lost 5 bases and J lost 0, with 8 bases in between. Germline V gives CDR1 SGHVS, CDR2 FNYEAQ. With respect to this clonotype: The antigen is not known.

The chain links TRBV7-6 to TRBJ1-3; D is undetermined. Sequenced material: PBMCs. The TCR was taken from a human donor in good health (CMV status not recorded). Some clones in this sample may be carry-over from other donors' samples. In nucleotides, the CDR3 is TGTGCCAGCAGCCCGCGGGCCTCTGGAAACACCATATATTTT. This codes for CASSPRASGNTIYF. The full variable domain, completed using reference TRBV7-6 and TRBJ1-3, is GAGVSQSPRYKVTKRGQDVALRCDPISGHVSLYWYRQALGQGPEFLTYFNYEAQQDKSGLPNDRFSAERPEGSISTLTIQRTEQRDSAMYRCASSPRASGNTIYFGEGSWLTVV.